The rows below give T cell receptor beta chains drawn from one sample of a study of CD8 T cells in ankylosing spondylitis. TCRdb re-derived calls from the 5' RACE reads in MiXCR, one entry per CDR3 protein. Of 300,000 to 400,000 distinct CDR3 sequences listed, 11% were seen once; the top ten hold roughly a tenth. The sequenced sample was blood, either unsorted or a sorted T cell fraction (not recorded which). Source of these receptors: a female donor with ankylosing spondylitis or in good health (not recorded which). The CDR3 runs from the conserved cysteine through the conserved F or W. Fields, in order: J gene, V gene, D gene, clone size, CDR3 DNA, CDR3 protein. The D gene is left open where the match is weak. Size tells how often a clone was seen (once, few, many) or the class of an expanded clone, and some rows leave it out.

TRBJ2-1 TRBV20-1 TRBD2 many TGCAGTGCTAGAAGAGCGGGAGGGCCGGATGAGCAGTTCTTC CSARRAGGPDEQFF
TRBJ2-7 TRBV7-8 - many TGTGCCAGCAGCTTGACCCGCGGGACCAACTACGAGCAGTACTTC CASSLTRGTNYEQYF
TRBJ2-5 TRBV6-1 TRBD2 many TGTGCCAGCACTACGGGACTAGCGGGAGGGTATCGAGAGACCCAGTACTTC CASTTGLAGGYRETQYF
TRBJ1-6 TRBV12-3/TRBV12-4 - many TGTGCCAGCAGTTCACACCCAGGGAGTTCCCCCCTCCACTTT CASSSHPGSSPLHF
TRBJ1-2 TRBV19 TRBD1 few TGTGCCAGTAGTACGCGTCCGGGACAGGGGTCTGGCTACACCTTC CASSTRPGQGSGYTF
TRBJ1-5 TRBV10-3 - - TGTGCCATCAGTGAGTCTTCGGATAGCAATCAGCCCCAGCATTTT CAISESSDSNQPQHF
TRBJ2-3 TRBV9 - many TGTGCCAGCAGCGCAAGACAGAGAAATACGCAGTATTTT CASSARQRNTQYF
TRBJ2-7 TRBV20-1 TRBD2 many TGCAGTACCGGTAGCGGGCCTGATTACGAGCAGTACTTC CSTGSGPDYEQYF
TRBJ1-4 TRBV3-1 - many TGTGCCAGCAGCCAAAGGGGGACCAATGAAAAACTGTTTTTT CASSQRGTNEKLFF
TRBJ2-7 TRBV6-2/TRBV6-3 TRBD1 - TGTGCCAGCAGTCCAAGCCCCGGGACAGGGGTCTCCTACGAGCAGTACTTC CASSPSPGTGVSYEQYF
TRBJ2-1 TRBV7-6 TRBD1 many TGTGCCAGCAGCTCTACAGGGGGCCGCTACAATGAGCAGTTCTTC CASSSTGGRYNEQFF
TRBJ2-7 TRBV20-1 - few TGCAGTGCTGGTCGGCGGAGCACCTACGAGCAGTACTTC CSAGRRSTYEQYF
TRBJ2-5 TRBV3-1 TRBD2 - TGTGCCAGCAGCCAAGATACGGGGGGTTCGGAGACCCAGTACTTC CASSQDTGGSETQYF
TRBJ2-4 TRBV19 - many TGTGCCAGTAGTTCGGGACCGGTAGCCAAAAACATTCAGTACTTC CASSSGPVAKNIQYF
TRBJ1-6 TRBV7-2 TRBD1 many TGTGCCAGCAGCGGATGGGACAGGGGAATTGAATCCCTCCACTTT CASSGWDRGIESLHF